The 14 T cell receptor beta chains below all came from one sample that was sequenced in a study of cytomegalovirus exposure and HLA in healthy donors. PCR involved 60 Vbeta and 13 Jbeta primers. Only in-frame clones appear in the TCRdb table, and some are missing; sequencing was by immunoSEQ multiplex PCR. The table records some 150,000 clones, roughly 80% of them present only once. Sequencing used PBMCs. The receptors derive from a female donor in good health and CMV-seronegative.

V and J are TRBV7-9 and TRBJ1-2; the match to TRBD1 covers 9 bases. Germline V gene data show CDR1 as SEHNR and CDR2 as FQNEAQ (reference sequence). This CDR3 comprises 14 residues. In DNA form, the CDR3 reads TGTGCTACGCATATTGGACAGGGGTACTATGGCTACACCTTC. As protein: CATHIGQGYYGYTF.

The J gene is TRBJ2-5, the V gene TRBV7-8, with 9 positions matching TRBD1. The end of the DNA fits TRBJ2-7 better, so the J call may be wrong. This CDR3 comprises 15 residues. The germline V gene has CDR1 SGHVS and CDR2 FQNEAQ. The CDR3 loop is CASSLTDRGPYEQYF. The CDR3 coding sequence is TGTGCCAGCAGCTTAACGGACAGGGGACCCTACGAGCAGTACTTC.

The chain recombines TRBV7-2 with TRBJ2-3; D gene unclear. Germline V gene data show CDR1 as SGHTA and CDR2 as FQGNSA. The V end was cut by 6 bases, the J end by 4 bases, with 17 bases between. This CDR3 region has 15 residues. The CDR3 sequence is CASRRPGLSADTQYF. The CDR3, as DNA: TGTGCCAGCAGGCGTCCGGGTCTCTCGGCAGATACGCAGTATTTT.

CDR3 sequence (DNA): TGTGCCAGCAGCGTAGACATGGCGGCCGGGGAGCTGTTTTTT. Amino acids: CASSVDMAAGELFF. V usage is TRBV9 and J usage is TRBJ2-2; D is unclear. V lost 0 bases to trimming and J lost 6 bases, with 9 bases between them. Germline loops: CDR1 SGDLS, CDR2 YYNGEE. The CDR3 consists of 14 residues. Complete variable domain (other parts from reference TRBV9 and TRBJ2-2): DSGVTQTPKHLITATGQRVTLRCSPRSGDLSVYWYQQSLDQGLQFLIQYYNGEERAKGNILERFSAQQFPDLHSELNLSSLELGDSALYFCASSVDMAAGELFFGEGSRLTVL.

The chain joins TRBV6-5 to TRBJ1-1; a weak D match, TRBD1 (5 bases). V lost 8 bases, J lost 0 bases, and 10 bases lay in between. The germline V gene has CDR1 MNHEY and CDR2 SVGAGI. This CDR3 spans 13 amino acids. The CDR3 DNA follows: TGTGCCAGCCAACAGGATTTGAACACTGAAGCTTTCTTT. It codes for CASQQDLNTEAFF.

The chain employs TRBV11-2 and TRBJ1-2; a possible D gene is TRBD1 (6 bases). The germline CDR1 and CDR2 sequences are SGHAT and FQNNGV. The V gene lost 1 base and the J gene lost 8 bases, with 17 bases spanning the gap. This CDR3 is built from 15 residues. The CDR3 sequence: CASSLVGGPSHGYTF. The CDR3 nucleotides read TGTGCCAGCAGCTTAGTAGGGGGACCCTCTCACGGCTACACCTTC.

CDR3 in amino acids: CASSLPGQGENPRGYTF. CDR3 DNA: TGTGCCAGTAGCCTACCGGGACAGGGTGAAAATCCCCGAGGCTACACCTTC. The chain is built from TRBV19 and TRBJ1-2; 9 positions agree with TRBD1. After removal of 6 bases from V and 8 bases from J, the junction contained 19 bases not matched to a gene. The CDR3 extends over 17 amino acids. Germline loops: CDR1 LNHDA, CDR2 SQIVND (reference sequence).

This clone was picked up one time. This sequence joins TRBV9 and TRBJ2-5, with 7 positions matching TRBD2. The V segment lost 6 bases and the J segment 3 bases; nucleotides outside the gene matches: 5. CDR1 and CDR2 (germline): SGDLS, YYNGEE. This CDR3 is 13 amino acids long. The CDR3 DNA reads as TGTGCCAGCACCCCACGGGGGGAAGAGACCCAGTACTTC. It codes for CASTPRGEETQYF.

This rearrangement joins TRBV28 to TRBJ1-5; 7 bases fit TRBD1. The CDR3 consists of 13 residues. Losses at the gene ends were 11 bases for V and 0 bases for J; bases not matched to a gene: 4. The germline V gene encodes CDR1 MDHEN and CDR2 SYDVKM. CDR3 protein: CAGRQGSNQPQHF. In nucleotides, the CDR3 is TGTGCCGGCCGACAGGGTAGCAATCAGCCCCAGCATTTT.

The chain uses TRBV19 and TRBJ2-5; TRBD1 matches at 8 bases. The germline V gene has CDR1 LNHDA and CDR2 SQIVND (reference sequence). Unmatched junction bases numbered 5, after V lost 8 bases and J lost 3 bases. The CDR3 sequence is 13 residues long. The CDR3 bases are TGTGCCAGTGGACAGGGATCCAAAGAGACCCAGTACTTC. Translated, it gives CASGQGSKETQYF.

V usage is TRBV28 and J usage is TRBJ2-7; 7 bases fit TRBD1. With 6 bases clipped from V and 6 bases from J, the junction kept 5 bases outside the gene matches. In germline, CDR1 is MDHEN, CDR2 SYDVKM. There are 12 residues in the CDR3. CDR3 sequence: CASRSAGGEQYF. The CDR3 nucleotides are TGTGCCAGCAGGTCTGCAGGGGGCGAGCAGTACTTC.

The rearrangement uses TRBV19 and TRBJ2-1, with 9 bases that match TRBD2. V was pared by 1 base and J by 0 bases, with 7 bases of the junction left unmatched. The CDR3 is made up of 18 amino acids. Germline loops: CDR1 LNHDA, CDR2 SQIVND (reference sequence). The CDR3 DNA follows: TGTGCCAGTAGTATAGGGGCTAGCGGGATCAGCTCCTACAATGAGCAGTTCTTC. Its translation is CASSIGASGISSYNEQFF.

The CDR3 reads CASSLGAGLETQYF. The CDR3, as DNA: TGTGCCAGCAGCTTAGGGGCGGGCTTAGAGACCCAGTACTTC. This chain links TRBV7-2 with TRBJ2-5, with D perhaps matching TRBD2 (5 bases). CDR1 is SGHTA, CDR2 FQGNSA, per germline. Trimming took off 1 base at V and 4 bases at J, with 10 bases between the two ends. This CDR3 is 14 amino acids long.

The CDR3 sequence: CAIQTGLVNYGYTF. The CDR3 DNA is TGTGCCATACAAACAGGGCTGGTAAACTATGGCTACACCTTC. This chain uses TRBV10-3 with TRBJ1-2; D may be TRBD1 (6 bases). The V end was cut by 9 bases, the J end by 2 bases, with 16 bases between. The CDR3 length is 14 residues. Germline V gene sequence: CDR1 ENHRY, CDR2 SYGVKD.